This T cell receptor beta chain was sequenced in a study of cytomegalovirus exposure and HLA in healthy donors (dated by TCRdb to 2016 to 2017). Concerning the study at large: According to a later analysis, one platform produced both the 100 to 150 validation repertoires and the approximately 600 repertoires of the first cohort. The study aimed to test whether signatures of past pathogen exposure could be identified by cataloging public T cell receptors. Along with the approximately 650-subject first cohort, a separate validation cohort of over 90 different subjects was used. To predict cytomegalovirus infection status, the study brought together high-throughput TCR immunosequencing, statistical association of individual TCRs with disease status, and machine learning.

Trimming takes 5 bases from V and 6 bases from J, and the germline ends sit 23 bases apart. Reading from cysteine to phenylalanine, the CDR3 counts 16 amino acids. The read is trimmed to its CDR3 DNA, 48 bases read in frame from base 1. Via the germline V gene (reference sequence), CDR1 is MNHEY and CDR2 SMNVEV. Overall results and qualifications from the work: A later analysis had no HLA typing for the validation cohort, so co-occurrence there was scored across all 130 or so repertoires. In vitro tests confirmed that a few of the cytomegalovirus-associated TCR beta chains recognize cytomegalovirus antigens. According to the authors, the approach could potentially be generalized to other disease states and immunological phenotypes. The study listed 164 TCR beta chains as associated with cytomegalovirus. Most TCR sequences were observed very rarely across donors, whereas some public TCRs were present in many individuals. In a later analysis, TCRs clustered in the first cohort were found to also tend to co-occur in the roughly 120 validation repertoires, with approximately 93% of cluster scores above 0. Cytomegalovirus status was reported to be diagnosed by the classifier with high specificity and sensitivity in both the original and validation cohorts.

Separate from the approximately 690-subject first cohort, the validation cohort of more than 90 subjects was the group to which the donors belonged. Libraries were built with the immunoSEQ multiplex PCR assay. The paper's data handling went like this. A statistical classification framework was developed to diagnose cytomegalovirus status using the catalog of TCR beta chain sequences. Here the immuneACCESS table is served through TCRdb, limited to in-frame sequences with V and J called. Missing clones are a known gap in these copies; in checked studies unresolved V genes cover under half, and the rest lacks a known reason. That table is the source of V, J and clone size, and D and trimming were worked out from the DNA. The sample table holds about 240,000 clones, of which approximately 84% were seen once. The leading ten clones occupy around 1.3% of the sample. With respect to this clone: Its cognate antigen has yet to be identified. Qualities for individual bases were not recorded, and no much larger clone is one base off.

This chain joins TRBV27 to TRBJ2-7; the best D guess is TRBD1, with 5 bases matching. Source material: PBMCs. The clonotype comes from a woman aged 25-40 years in good health and CMV-seropositive. CDR3 region: CASSLNSPTGPGEQYF. The DNA sequence follows: TGTGCCAGCAGTCTCAATAGCCCAACAGGACCCGGCGAGCAGTACTTC.